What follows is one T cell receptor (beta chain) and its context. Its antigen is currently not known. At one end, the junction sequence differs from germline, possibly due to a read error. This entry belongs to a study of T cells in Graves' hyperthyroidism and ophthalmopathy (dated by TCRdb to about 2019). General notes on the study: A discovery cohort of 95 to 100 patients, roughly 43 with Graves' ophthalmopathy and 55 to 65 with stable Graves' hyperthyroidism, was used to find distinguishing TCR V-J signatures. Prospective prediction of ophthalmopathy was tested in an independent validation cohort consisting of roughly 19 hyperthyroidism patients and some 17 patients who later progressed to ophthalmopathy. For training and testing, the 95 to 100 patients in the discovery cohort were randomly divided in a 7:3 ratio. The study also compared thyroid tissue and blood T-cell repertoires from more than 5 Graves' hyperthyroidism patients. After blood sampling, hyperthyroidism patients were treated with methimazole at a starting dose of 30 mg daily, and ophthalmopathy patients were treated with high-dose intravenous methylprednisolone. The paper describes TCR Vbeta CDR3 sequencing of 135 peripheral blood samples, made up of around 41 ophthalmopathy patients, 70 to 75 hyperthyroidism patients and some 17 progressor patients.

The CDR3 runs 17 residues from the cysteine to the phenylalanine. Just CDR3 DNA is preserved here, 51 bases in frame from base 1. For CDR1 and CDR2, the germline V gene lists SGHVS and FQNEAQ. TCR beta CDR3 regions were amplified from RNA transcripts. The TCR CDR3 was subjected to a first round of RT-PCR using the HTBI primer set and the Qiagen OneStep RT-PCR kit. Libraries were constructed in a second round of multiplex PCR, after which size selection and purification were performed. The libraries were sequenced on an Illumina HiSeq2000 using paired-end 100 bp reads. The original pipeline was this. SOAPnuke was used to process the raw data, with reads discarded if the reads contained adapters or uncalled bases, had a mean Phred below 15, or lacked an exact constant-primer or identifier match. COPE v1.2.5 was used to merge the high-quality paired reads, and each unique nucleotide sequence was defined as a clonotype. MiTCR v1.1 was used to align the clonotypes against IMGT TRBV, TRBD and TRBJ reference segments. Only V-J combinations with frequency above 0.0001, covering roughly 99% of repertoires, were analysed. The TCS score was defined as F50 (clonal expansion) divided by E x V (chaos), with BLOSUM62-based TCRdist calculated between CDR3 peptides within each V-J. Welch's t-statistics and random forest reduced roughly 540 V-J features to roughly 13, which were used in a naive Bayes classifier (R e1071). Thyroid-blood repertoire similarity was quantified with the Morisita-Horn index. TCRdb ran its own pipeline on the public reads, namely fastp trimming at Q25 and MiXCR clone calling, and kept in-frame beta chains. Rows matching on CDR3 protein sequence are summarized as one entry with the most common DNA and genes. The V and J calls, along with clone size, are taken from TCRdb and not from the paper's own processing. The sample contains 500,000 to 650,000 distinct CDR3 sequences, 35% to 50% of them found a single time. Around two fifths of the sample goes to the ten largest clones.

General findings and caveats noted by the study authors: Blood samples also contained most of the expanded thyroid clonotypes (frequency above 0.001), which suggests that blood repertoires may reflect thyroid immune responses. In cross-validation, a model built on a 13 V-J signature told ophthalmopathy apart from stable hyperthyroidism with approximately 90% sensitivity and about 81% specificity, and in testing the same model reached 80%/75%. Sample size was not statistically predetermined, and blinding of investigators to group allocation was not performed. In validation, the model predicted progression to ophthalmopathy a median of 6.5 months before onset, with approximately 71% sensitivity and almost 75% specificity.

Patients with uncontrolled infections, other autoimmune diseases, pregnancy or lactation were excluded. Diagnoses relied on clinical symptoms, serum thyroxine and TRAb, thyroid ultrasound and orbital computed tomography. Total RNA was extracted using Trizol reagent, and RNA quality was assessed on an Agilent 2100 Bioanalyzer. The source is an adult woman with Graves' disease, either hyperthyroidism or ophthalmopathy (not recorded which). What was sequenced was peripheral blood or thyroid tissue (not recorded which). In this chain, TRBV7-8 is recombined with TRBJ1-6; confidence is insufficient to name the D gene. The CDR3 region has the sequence CASSQESLSSYNSPLHF. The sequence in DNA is TGCGCCAGCAGCCAAGAATCACTTAGCTCCTATAATTCACCCCTCCACTTT.